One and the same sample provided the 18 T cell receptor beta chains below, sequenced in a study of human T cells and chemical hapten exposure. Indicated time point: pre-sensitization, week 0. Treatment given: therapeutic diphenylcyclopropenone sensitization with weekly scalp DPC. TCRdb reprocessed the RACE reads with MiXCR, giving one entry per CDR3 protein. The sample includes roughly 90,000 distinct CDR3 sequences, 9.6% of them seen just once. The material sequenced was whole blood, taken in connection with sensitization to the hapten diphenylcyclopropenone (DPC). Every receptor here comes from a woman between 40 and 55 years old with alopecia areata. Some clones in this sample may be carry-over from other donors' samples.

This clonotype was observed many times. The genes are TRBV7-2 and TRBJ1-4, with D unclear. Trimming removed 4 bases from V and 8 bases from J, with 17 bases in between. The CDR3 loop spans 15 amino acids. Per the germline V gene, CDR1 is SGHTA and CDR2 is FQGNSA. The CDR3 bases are TGTGCCAGCAGCTCGAATCCCATGGCTCCAGAAAAACTGTTTTTT. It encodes CASSSNPMAPEKLFF.

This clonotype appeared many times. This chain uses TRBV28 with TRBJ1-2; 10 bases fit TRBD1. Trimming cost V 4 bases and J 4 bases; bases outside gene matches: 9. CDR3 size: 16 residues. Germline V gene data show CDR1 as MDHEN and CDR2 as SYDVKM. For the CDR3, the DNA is TGTGCCAGCAGTTACCCCCGGACAGGGGGTAGCTATGGCTACACCTTC. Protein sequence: CASSYPRTGGSYGYTF.

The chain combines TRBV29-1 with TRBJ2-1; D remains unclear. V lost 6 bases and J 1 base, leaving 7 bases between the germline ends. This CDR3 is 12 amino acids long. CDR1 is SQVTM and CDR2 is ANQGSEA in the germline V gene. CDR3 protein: CSVQRSYNEQFF. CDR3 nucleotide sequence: TGCAGCGTCCAGAGGTCCTACAATGAGCAGTTCTTC.

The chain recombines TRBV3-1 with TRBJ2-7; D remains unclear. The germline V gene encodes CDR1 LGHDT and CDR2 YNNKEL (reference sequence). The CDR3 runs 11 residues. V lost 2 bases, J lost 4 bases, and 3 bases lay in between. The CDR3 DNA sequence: TGTGCCAGCAGCCAACTGTACGAGCAGTACTTC. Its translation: CASSQLYEQYF.

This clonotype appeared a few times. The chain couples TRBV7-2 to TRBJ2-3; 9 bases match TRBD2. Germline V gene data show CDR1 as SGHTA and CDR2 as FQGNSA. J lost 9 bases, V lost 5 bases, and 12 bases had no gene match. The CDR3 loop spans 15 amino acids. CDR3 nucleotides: TGTGCCAGCAGCAACAACCCCAAAACTAGCGGGACGCAGTATTTT. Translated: CASSNNPKTSGTQYF. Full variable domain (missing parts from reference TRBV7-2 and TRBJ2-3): GAGVSQSPSNKVTEKGKDVELRCDPISGHTALYWYRQSLGQGLEFLIYFQGNSAPDKSGLPSDRFSAERTGGSVSTLTIQRTQQEDSAVYLCASSNNPKTSGTQYFGPGTRLTVL.

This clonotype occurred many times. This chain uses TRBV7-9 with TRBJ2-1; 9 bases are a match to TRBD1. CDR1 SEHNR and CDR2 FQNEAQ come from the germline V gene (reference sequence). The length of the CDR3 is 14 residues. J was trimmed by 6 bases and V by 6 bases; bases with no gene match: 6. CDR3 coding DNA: TGTGCCAGCAGGGATCCGGGACAGGGCAATGAGCAGTTCTTC. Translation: CASRDPGQGNEQFF.

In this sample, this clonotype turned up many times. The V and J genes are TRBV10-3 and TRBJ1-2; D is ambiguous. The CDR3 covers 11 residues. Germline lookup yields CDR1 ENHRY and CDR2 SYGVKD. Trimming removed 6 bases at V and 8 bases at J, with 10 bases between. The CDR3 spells CAISKDGGYTF. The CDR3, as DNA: TGTGCCATCAGCAAAGATGGCGGCTACACCTTC.

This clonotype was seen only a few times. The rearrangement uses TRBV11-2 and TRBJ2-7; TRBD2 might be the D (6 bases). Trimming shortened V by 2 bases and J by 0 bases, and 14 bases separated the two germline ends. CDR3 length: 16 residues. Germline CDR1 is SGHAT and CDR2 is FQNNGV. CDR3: CASSLIVGTGSYEQYF. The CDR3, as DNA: TGTGCCAGCAGCTTAATTGTCGGGACTGGCTCCTACGAGCAGTACTTC.

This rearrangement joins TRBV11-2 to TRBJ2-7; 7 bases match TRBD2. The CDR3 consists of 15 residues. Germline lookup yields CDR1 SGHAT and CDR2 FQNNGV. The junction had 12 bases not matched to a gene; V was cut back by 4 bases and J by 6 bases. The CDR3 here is CASSSNGLAVAEQYF. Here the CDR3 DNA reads TGTGCCAGCAGCTCGAATGGGCTAGCGGTCGCCGAGCAGTACTTC. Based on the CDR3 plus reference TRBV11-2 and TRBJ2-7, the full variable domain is EAGVAQSPRYKIIEKRQSVAFWCNPISGHATLYWYQQILGQGPKLLIQFQNNGVVDDSQLPKDRFSAERLKGVDSTLKIQPAKLEDSAVYLCASSSNGLAVAEQYFGPGTRLTVT.

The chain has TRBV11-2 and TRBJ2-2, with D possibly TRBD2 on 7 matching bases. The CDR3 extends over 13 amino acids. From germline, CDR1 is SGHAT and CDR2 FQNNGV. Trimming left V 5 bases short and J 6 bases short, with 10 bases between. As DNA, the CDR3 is TGTGCCAGCAGCGTAGGGGGGGCCGGGGAGCTGTTTTTT. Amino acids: CASSVGGAGELFF.

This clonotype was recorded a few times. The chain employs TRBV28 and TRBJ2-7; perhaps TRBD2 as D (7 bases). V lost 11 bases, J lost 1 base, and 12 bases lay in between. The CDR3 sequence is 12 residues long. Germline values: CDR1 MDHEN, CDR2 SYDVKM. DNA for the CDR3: TGTGCCGGGGGGGCCAATTCCTACGAGCAGTACTTC. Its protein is CAGGANSYEQYF.

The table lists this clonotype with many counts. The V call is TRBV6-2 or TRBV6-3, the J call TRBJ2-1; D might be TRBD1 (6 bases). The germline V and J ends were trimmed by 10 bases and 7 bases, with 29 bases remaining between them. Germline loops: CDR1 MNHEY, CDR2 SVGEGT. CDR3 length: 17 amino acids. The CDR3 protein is CATWGRGAASLPNEQFF. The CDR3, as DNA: TGTGCCACCTGGGGCAGGGGCGCCGCTTCATTACCGAATGAGCAGTTCTTC.

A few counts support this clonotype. The CDR3 DNA reads as TGTGCCAGCAGCTTAGGTCTAAGCTCCTACGAGCAGTACTTC. This codes for CASSLGLSSYEQYF. This chain connects TRBV7-9 to TRBJ2-7, with D unresolved. CDR3 size: 14 residues. CDR1 SEHNR and CDR2 FQNEAQ come from the germline V gene (reference sequence). Trimming stripped 1 base from V and 0 bases from J, with 7 bases between.

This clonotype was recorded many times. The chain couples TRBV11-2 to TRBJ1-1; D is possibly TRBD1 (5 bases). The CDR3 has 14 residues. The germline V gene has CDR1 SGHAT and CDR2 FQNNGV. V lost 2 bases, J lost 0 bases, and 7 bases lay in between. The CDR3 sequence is CASSLQGMNTEAFF. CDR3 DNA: TGTGCCAGCAGCTTACAGGGCATGAACACTGAAGCTTTCTTT.

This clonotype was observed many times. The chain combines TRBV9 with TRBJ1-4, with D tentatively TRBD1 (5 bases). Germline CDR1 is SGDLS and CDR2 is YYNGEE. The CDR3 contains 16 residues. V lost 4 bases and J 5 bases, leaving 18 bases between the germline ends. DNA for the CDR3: TGTGCCAGCAGCCCCTTAGGCCGGGGGAGGAATGAAAAACTGTTTTTT. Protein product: CASSPLGRGRNEKLFF.

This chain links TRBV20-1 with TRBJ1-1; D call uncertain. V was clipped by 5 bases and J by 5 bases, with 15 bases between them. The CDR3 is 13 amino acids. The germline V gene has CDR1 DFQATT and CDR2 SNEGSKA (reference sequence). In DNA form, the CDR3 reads TGCAGTGCTCCGGCTGAAGGTAATACTGAAGCTTTCTTT. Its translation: CSAPAEGNTEAFF.

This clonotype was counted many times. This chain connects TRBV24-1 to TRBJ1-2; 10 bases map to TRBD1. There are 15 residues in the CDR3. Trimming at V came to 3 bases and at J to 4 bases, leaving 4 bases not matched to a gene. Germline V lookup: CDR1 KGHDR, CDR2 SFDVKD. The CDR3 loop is CATSDTGTGAYGYTF. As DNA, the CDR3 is TGTGCCACCAGTGATACAGGGACAGGGGCCTATGGCTACACCTTC.

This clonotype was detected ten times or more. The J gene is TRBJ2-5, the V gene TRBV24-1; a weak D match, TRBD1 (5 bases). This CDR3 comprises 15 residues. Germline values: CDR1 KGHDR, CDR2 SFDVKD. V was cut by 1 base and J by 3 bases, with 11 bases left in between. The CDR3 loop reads CATSDFTDREETQYF. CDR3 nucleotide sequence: TGTGCCACCAGTGATTTCACCGACAGAGAAGAGACCCAGTACTTC.